This TCR beta chain originates from a study of T cell responses to AZD1222 COVID-19 vaccine. About this clone itself: Its antigen is unidentified.

CDR1 is MDHEN, CDR2 SYDVKM, per germline. The CDR3 covers 14 residues. The J segment lost 1 base and the V segment lost 7 bases, leaving 6 bases of the junction unmatched. The study's findings and limits: Donors were mostly white British, more females; clonal diversity possibly underestimated.

Produced via immunoSEQ multiplex PCR; TCRdb's table is partial and in-frame only. Among about 55,000 clones listed, about 89% were seen once. This receptor was identified in an adult in good health. The V gene is TRBV28, the J gene TRBJ2-7, with TRBD1 identical over 8 bases. This specimen consisted of peripheral blood, obtained on day 0 of AZD1222 vaccination. The CDR3 DNA sequence: TGTGCCAGCACCCGACAGGGGCTTTCCTACGAGCAGTACTTC. Its translation is CASTRQGLSYEQYF.